The rows below give T cell receptor beta chains drawn from one sample of a study of CD8 T cells in ankylosing spondylitis. Each CDR3 protein is one row after TCRdb ran MiXCR on the 5' RACE reads. The table lists 300,000 to 400,000 distinct CDR3 sequences, more than 20% of them singletons. Sequencing input: blood, either unsorted or a sorted T cell fraction (not recorded which). Receptor source: a male donor with ankylosing spondylitis. Each CDR3 is given with its conserved first and last residue.

TRBV20-1	TRBJ2-3	CSTETPVTDTQYF
TRBV29-1	TRBJ2-5	CSVASGGGQETQYF
TRBV5-1	TRBJ2-5	CASSRRGGAGTQETQYF
TRBV5-1	TRBJ2-7	CASSLYPEQGAAYEQYF
TRBV12-3/TRBV12-4	TRBJ2-1	CASRDRPNNEQFF
TRBV29-1	TRBJ2-5	CSVVETETQYF
TRBV7-9	TRBJ2-7	CASSRDTYSYEQYF
TRBV6-1	TRBJ2-1	CAISRDRDYNEQFF
TRBV12-3/TRBV12-4	TRBJ2-4	CASSWMDARGIQYF
TRBV20-1	TRBJ2-1	CSATRLAGVGEQFF
TRBV5-1	TRBJ2-7	CASSLVGTGRWYEQYF
TRBV2	TRBJ2-3	CASRLAGGGTDTQYF
TRBV7-2	TRBJ2-2	CASSSRGTPGELFF